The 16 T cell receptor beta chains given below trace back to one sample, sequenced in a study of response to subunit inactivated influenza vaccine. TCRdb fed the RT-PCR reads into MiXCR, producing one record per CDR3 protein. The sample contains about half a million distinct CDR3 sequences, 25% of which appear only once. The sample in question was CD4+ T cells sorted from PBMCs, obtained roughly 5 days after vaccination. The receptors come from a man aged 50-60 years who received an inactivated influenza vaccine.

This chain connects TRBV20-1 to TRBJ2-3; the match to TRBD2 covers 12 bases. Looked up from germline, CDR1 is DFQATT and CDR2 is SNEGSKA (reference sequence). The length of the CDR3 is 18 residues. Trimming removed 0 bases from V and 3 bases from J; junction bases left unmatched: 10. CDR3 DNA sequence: TGCAGTGCTAGAGATCAATCCCTAGCGGGGGGGAGGACAGATACGCAGTATTTT. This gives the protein CSARDQSLAGGRTDTQYF.

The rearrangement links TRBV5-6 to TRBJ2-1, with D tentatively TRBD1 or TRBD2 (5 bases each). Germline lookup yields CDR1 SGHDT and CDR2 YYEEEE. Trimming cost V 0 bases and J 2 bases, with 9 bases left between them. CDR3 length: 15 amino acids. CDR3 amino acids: CASSLVGPTYNEQFF. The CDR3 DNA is TGTGCCAGCAGCTTGGTGGGACCAACCTACAATGAGCAGTTCTTC. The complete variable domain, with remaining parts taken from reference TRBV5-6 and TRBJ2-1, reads DAGVTQSPTHLIKTRGQQVTLRCSPKSGHDTVSWYQQALGQGPQFIFQYYEEEERQRGNFPDRFSGHQFPNYSSELNVNALLLGDSALYLCASSLVGPTYNEQFFGPGTRLTVL.

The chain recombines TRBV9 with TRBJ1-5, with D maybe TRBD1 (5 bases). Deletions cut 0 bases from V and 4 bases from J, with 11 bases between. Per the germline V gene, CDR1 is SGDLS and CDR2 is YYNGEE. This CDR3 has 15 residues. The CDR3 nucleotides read TGTGCCAGCAGCGTAGATACAGGACCTAATCAGCCCCAGCATTTT. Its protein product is CASSVDTGPNQPQHF.

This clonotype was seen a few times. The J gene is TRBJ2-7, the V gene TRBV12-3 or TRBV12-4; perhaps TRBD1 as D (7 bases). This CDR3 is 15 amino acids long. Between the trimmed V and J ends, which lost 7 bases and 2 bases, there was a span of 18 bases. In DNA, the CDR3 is TGTGCCAGCACTCGTGCAGGGGGGCAAGCCTACGAGCAGTACTTC. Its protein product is CASTRAGGQAYEQYF.

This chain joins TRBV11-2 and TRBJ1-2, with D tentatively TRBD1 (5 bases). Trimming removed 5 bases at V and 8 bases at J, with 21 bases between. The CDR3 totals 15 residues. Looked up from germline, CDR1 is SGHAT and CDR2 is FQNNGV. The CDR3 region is CASSPGTQVRRGYTF. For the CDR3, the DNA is TGTGCCAGCAGCCCAGGGACCCAGGTTCGGAGGGGCTACACCTTC. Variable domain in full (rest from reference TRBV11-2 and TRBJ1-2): EAGVAQSPRYKIIEKRQSVAFWCNPISGHATLYWYQQILGQGPKLLIQFQNNGVVDDSQLPKDRFSAERLKGVDSTLKIQPAKLEDSAVYLCASSPGTQVRRGYTFGSGTRLTVV.

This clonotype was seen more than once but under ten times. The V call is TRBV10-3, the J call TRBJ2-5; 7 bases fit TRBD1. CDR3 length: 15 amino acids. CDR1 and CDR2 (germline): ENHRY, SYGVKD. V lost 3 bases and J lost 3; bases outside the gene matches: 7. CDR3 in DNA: TGTGCCATCAGTGATTATGGGACAGCCAAAGAGACCCAGTACTTC. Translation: CAISDYGTAKETQYF.

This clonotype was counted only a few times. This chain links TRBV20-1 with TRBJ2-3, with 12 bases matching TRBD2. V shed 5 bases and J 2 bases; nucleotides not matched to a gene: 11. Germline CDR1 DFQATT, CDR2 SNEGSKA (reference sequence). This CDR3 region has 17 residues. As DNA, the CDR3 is TGCAGTGCTCCGATCGAACTAGCGGGGGGATTCACAGATACGCAGTATTTT. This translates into CSAPIELAGGFTDTQYF.

The CDR3 DNA reads as TGTGCCAGCAGCCAAGAAGGTAGCACAGATACGCAGTATTTT. It translates to CASSQEGSTDTQYF. J is TRBJ2-3 and V is TRBV7-2; D gene uncertain. The CDR3 is made up of 14 amino acids. V lost 5 bases, J lost 0 bases, and 9 bases lay in between. The germline CDR1 and CDR2 sequences are SGHTA and FQGNSA.

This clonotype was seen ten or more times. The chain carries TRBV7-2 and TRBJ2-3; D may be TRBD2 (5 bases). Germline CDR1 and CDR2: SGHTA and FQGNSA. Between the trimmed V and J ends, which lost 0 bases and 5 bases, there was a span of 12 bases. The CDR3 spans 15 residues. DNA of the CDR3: TGTGCCAGCAGCTTAGCGGGAGTGAGTGGAGATACGCAGTATTTT. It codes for CASSLAGVSGDTQYF.

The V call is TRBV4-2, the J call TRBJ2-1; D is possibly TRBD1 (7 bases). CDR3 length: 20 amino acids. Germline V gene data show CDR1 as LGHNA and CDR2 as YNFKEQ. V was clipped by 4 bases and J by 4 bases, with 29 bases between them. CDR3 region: CASSLPGDRKGSRGYNEQFF. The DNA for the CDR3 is TGTGCCAGCAGCCTTCCGGGGGACAGAAAAGGGTCAAGGGGATACAATGAGCAGTTCTTC.

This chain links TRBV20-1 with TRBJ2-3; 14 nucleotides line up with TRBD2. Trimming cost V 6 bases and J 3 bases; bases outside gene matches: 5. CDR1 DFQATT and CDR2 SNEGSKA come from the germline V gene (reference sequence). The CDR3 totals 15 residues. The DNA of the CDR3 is TGCAGTGCGGGGACTAGCGGGGGCCTGACAGATACGCAGTATTTT. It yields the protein CSAGTSGGLTDTQYF.

The CDR3, as DNA: TGTGCCAGCAGTAGAGAGTATACAGATACGCAGTATTTT. This encodes CASSREYTDTQYF. This sequence joins TRBV12-3 or TRBV12-4 and TRBJ2-3, with D unresolved. CDR3 length equals 13 residues. V shed 5 bases and J shed 3 bases, with 9 bases lying between them.

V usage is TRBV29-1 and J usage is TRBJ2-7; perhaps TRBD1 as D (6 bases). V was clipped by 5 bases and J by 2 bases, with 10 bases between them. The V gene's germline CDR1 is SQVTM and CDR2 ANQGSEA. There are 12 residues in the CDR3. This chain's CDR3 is CSVRTGTYEQYF. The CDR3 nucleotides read TGCAGCGTTAGAACAGGGACCTACGAGCAGTACTTC.

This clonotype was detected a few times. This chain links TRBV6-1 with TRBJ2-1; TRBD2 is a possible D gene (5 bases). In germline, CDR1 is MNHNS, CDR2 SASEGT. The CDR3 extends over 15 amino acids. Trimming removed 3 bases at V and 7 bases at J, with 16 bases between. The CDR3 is CASSEFRVRANEQFF. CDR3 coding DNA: TGTGCCAGCAGTGAGTTCCGTGTGCGGGCGAATGAGCAGTTCTTC.

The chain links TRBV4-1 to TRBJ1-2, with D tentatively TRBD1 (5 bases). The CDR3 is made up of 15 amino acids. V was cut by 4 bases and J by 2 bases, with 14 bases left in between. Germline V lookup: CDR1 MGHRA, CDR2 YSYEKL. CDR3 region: CASSPHLTDNYGYTF. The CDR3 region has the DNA TGCGCCAGCAGCCCTCACCTGACAGACAACTATGGCTACACCTTC.

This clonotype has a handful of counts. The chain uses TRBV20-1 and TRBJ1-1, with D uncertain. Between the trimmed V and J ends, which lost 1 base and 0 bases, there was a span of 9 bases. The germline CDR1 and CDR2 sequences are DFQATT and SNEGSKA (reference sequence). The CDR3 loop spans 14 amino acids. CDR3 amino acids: CSARGPHMNTEAFF. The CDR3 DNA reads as TGCAGTGCTAGAGGTCCACACATGAACACTGAAGCTTTCTTT.